The source of this T cell receptor (beta chain) is a study of T cell changes during pregnancy in multiple sclerosis. CDR1 is SGHTA and CDR2 is FQGNSA in the germline V gene. The CDR3 is 16 amino acids. The V segment lost 5 bases and the J segment 2 bases; nucleotides outside the gene matches: 7. Sequencing used immunoSEQ multiplex PCR; TCRdb keeps in-frame clones, though not all of them. Among tens of thousands of clones listed, just over 90% were seen once. Sequences were derived from peripheral blood, sampled after pregnancy. The chain recombines TRBV7-2 with TRBJ2-3, with TRBD2 matching 10 bases. The receptor comes from a female donor with multiple sclerosis, enrolled in a pregnancy study. CDR3 bases: TGTGCCAGCAGCCCTGGGACTAGCGCTTACACAGATACGCAGTATTTT. Its translation is CASSPGTSAYTDTQYF.